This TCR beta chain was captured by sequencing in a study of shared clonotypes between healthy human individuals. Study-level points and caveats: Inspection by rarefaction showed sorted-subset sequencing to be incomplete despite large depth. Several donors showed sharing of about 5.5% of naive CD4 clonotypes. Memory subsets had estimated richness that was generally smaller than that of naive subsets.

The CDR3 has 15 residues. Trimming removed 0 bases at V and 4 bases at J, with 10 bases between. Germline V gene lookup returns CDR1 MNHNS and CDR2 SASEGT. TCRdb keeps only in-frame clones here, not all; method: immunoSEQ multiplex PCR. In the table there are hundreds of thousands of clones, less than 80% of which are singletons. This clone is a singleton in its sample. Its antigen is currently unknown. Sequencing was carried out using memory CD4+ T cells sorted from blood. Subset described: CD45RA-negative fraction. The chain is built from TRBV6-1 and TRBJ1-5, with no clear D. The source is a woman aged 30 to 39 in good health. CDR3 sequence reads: CASSEAVAVNQPQHF. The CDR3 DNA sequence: TGTGCCAGCAGTGAAGCGGTGGCAGTTAATCAGCCCCAGCATTTT.